This TCR beta chain was recorded in a study of blood T cell repertoires in COVID-19. Under the authors' procedure: Amplification from reference gene primers served as the basis for estimated nucleated cell counts. The assay was immunoSEQ multiplex PCR, and TCRdb's table has in-frame clones only and misses some. Clonal size and the V and J genes are those of that table, whereas D and trimming came from the DNA. This table holds 45,000 to 65,000 clones, about 86% found once. Per germline, CDR1 SEHNR and CDR2 FQNEAQ (reference sequence). This CDR3 spans 14 amino acids. Trimming stripped 5 bases from V and 9 bases from J, with 17 bases between.

Sample: peripheral blood. This TCR was recovered from a man aged 80 or over with active COVID-19. The rearrangement links TRBV7-9 to TRBJ1-5, with D perhaps TRBD1 (5 bases). For the CDR3, the DNA is TGTGCCAGCAGCCTAGACACCTCCAGGGCGCCCCAGCATTTT. Residues: CASSLDTSRAPQHF.